This is a list of T cell receptor beta chains from one sample in a study of Ad26.COV2.S vaccination and SARS-CoV-2 variants. Data came from immunoSEQ multiplex PCR; TCRdb stores just in-frame clones and leaves some out. This table holds about 240,000 clones, 88% found once. The source material was peripheral blood, sampled in a trial of Ad26.COV2.S vaccine versus placebo. These receptors came from a person between 18 and 65 years old who received the Ad26.COV2.S COVID-19 vaccine or a placebo. Each CDR3 is given with its conserved first and last residue. The D gene is left open where the match is weak. Where a row states a size, it is once, few, many or the class of an expanded clone; other rows omit it.

clone size	D gene	J gene	V gene	CDR3 protein	CDR3 DNA
.	TRBD2	TRBJ2-7	TRBV5-4	CASSYQRGAYEQYF	TGTGCCAGCAGCTATCAGCGGGGGGCCTACGAGCAGTACTTC
.	.	TRBJ1-2	TRBV30	CAWRGTAYGYTF	TGTGCCTGGAGAGGGACGGCCTATGGCTACACCTTC
.	TRBD1	TRBJ2-1	TRBV6-2/TRBV6-3	CASSYGTGKNEQFF	TGTGCCAGCAGTTACGGGACAGGGAAAAATGAGCAGTTCTTC
.	.	TRBJ2-3	TRBV27	CASSIGGPGTDTQYF	TGTGCCAGCAGTATAGGGGGGCCCGGGACAGATACGCAGTATTTT
.	.	TRBJ2-7	TRBV10-3	CAISESGTAPYEQYF	TGTGCCATCAGTGAGTCTGGAACGGCACCCTACGAGCAGTACTTC
.	TRBD2	TRBJ2-5	TRBV7-9	CASSPWGGPGETQYF	TGTGCCAGCAGCCCCTGGGGGGGACCGGGAGAGACCCAGTACTTC
.	.	TRBJ2-1	TRBV20-1	CSPIDEQFF	TGCAGCCCTATTGATGAGCAGTTCTTC
.	.	TRBJ2-7	TRBV20-1	CSGLFGGEQYF	TGCAGTGGACTTTTCGGAGGCGAGCAGTACTTC
.	.	TRBJ2-1	TRBV2	CASSETGKRIHEQFF	TGTGCCAGCAGTGAAACCGGGAAAAGGATCCATGAGCAGTTCTTC
.	.	TRBJ2-7	TRBV3-1/TRBV3-2	CASSQDGRGPF	TGTGCCAGCAGCCAAGATGGGCGGGGGCCCTTC
once	.	TRBJ2-1	TRBV3-1/TRBV3-2	CASSQVRGGVVNEQFF	TGTGCCAGCAGCCAAGTCAGGGGCGGGGTTGTCAATGAGCAGTTCTTC
.	.	TRBJ1-5	TRBV3-1/TRBV3-2	CASSQDKALRPQHF	TGTGCCAGCAGCCAAGATAAGGCGTTGAGGCCCCAGCATTTT
.	.	TRBJ2-7	TRBV25-1	CASSEGIGGAYEQYF	TGTGCCAGCAGTGAGGGGATAGGGGGGGCCTACGAGCAGTACTTC
.	TRBD2	TRBJ2-1	TRBV7-2	CASSLGLAPSYNEQFF	TGTGCCAGCAGCTTAGGACTAGCGCCTTCCTACAATGAGCAGTTCTTC
once	TRBD2	TRBJ2-3	TRBV6-5	CASSSGGSGTDTQYF	TGTGCCAGCAGTAGTGGCGGGAGCGGCACAGATACGCAGTATTTT
.	TRBD1	TRBJ2-7	TRBV6-5	CASRWTGGSYEQYF	TGTGCCAGCAGGTGGACAGGGGGCTCCTACGAGCAGTACTTC
.	.	TRBJ2-2	TRBV2	CASTPRAINTGELFF	TGTGCCAGCACCCCCAGGGCGATCAACACCGGGGAGCTGTTTTTT
.	.	TRBJ2-7	TRBV24-1	CATVPRDGGGEQYF	TGTGCCACCGTGCCCCGGGACGGAGGCGGGGAGCAGTACTTC
.	.	TRBJ1-5	TRBV10-2	CASSGQGGQPQHF	TGCGCCAGCAGTGGTCAGGGTGGTCAGCCCCAGCATTTT
.	.	TRBJ1-5	TRBV7-9	CASSSEWDDGNQPQHF	TGTGCCAGCAGCTCAGAGTGGGATGACGGGAATCAGCCCCAGCATTTT
.	TRBD1	TRBJ2-7	TRBV5-6	CASSLWGQGNYEQYF	TGTGCCAGCAGCTTGTGGGGACAGGGGAATTACGAGCAGTACTTC
once	.	TRBJ2-4	TRBV24-1	CATSDSEAKNIQYF	TGTGCCACCAGTGATTCGGAAGCCAAAAACATTCAGTACTTC
.	.	TRBJ2-1	TRBV4-3	CASSQSAPSTRSDEQFF	TGCGCCAGCAGCCAGTCAGCCCCGAGTACGAGATCCGATGAGCAGTTCTTC
.	TRBD2	TRBJ2-2	TRBV19	CASSIGTSGRATGELFF	TGTGCCAGTAGTATCGGGACTAGCGGGAGGGCTACCGGGGAGCTGTTTTTT
once	.	TRBJ1-1	TRBV4-1	CASSLRGGGNTEAFF	TGCGCCAGCAGCCTCCGGGGAGGGGGGAACACTGAAGCTTTCTTT